The 13 T cell receptor beta chains given below trace back to one sample, sequenced in a study of blood T cell repertoires in COVID-19. The repertoire was sequenced with immunoSEQ multiplex PCR; TCRdb's copy has only in-frame clones and lacks some. The table lists around 280,000 clones, 75% to 90% of them singletons. Sequencing used peripheral blood. The receptors come from a woman aged 25 to 39 who had recovered from COVID-19.

This chain links TRBV9 with TRBJ2-1, with a tentative D call TRBD2 (6 bases). The V end lost 4 bases, the J end lost 7 bases, and 21 bases lay between the germline ends. CDR3 length equals 16 residues. Per the germline V gene, CDR1 is SGDLS and CDR2 is YYNGEE. The CDR3 DNA sequence: TGTGCCAGCAGCCCGCCCGGGACTCGTATAGTAAATGAGCAGTTCTTC. Protein: CASSPPGTRIVNEQFF.

This chain uses TRBV19 with TRBJ2-3, with TRBD2 identical over 11 bases. V trimming: 5 bases; J trimming: 3 bases; junction bases outside the gene matches: 13. This CDR3 has 18 residues. Germline lookup yields CDR1 LNHDA and CDR2 SQIVND (reference sequence). CDR3 region: CASSLISGGGVGTDTQYF. The CDR3 region has the DNA TGTGCCAGTAGTTTGATTAGCGGGGGGGGAGTAGGGACAGATACGCAGTATTTT.

The CDR3 DNA follows: TGCGCCAGCAGCTTATCCGGGACAGGGGGACAGCCCCAGCATTTT. Protein product: CASSLSGTGGQPQHF. The chain employs TRBV4-1 and TRBJ1-5, with 11 bases that match TRBD1. The germline CDR1 and CDR2 sequences are MGHRA and YSYEKL. The CDR3 is made up of 15 amino acids. J was trimmed by 7 bases and V by 5 bases; bases with no gene match: 7.

The chain employs TRBV5-1 and TRBJ2-2, with D uncertain. The germline V gene has CDR1 SGHRS and CDR2 YFSETQ. V shed 7 bases and J shed 5 bases, with 6 bases lying between them. This CDR3 contains 11 residues. This CDR3 reads CASQNTGELFF. Written as DNA, the CDR3 is TGCGCCAGCCAGAATACCGGGGAGCTGTTTTTT.

The V call is TRBV12-5, the J call TRBJ2-5; no firm D call. Trimming took off 0 bases at V and 5 bases at J, with 13 bases between the two ends. The CDR3 runs to 15 residues. The germline V gene has CDR1 LGHNT and CDR2 FRNRAP. CDR3 nucleotide sequence: TGTGCTAGTGGTTTGGTACCCCCGGGTCAGGAGACCCAGTACTTC. Translation gives CASGLVPPGQETQYF.

This chain connects TRBV19 to TRBJ2-1, with a weak D call TRBD1 (6 bases). Trimming pared 6 bases from V and 5 bases from J, leaving 14 bases between. Germline CDR1 LNHDA, CDR2 SQIVND (reference sequence). The CDR3 contains 14 residues. The CDR3 DNA is TGTGCCAGTAGCCACGGACAGAGTAACAATGAGCAGTTCTTC. Amino acid sequence: CASSHGQSNNEQFF.

This clone was observed a single time. The V gene is TRBV7-9, the J gene TRBJ2-5, with 10 bases matching TRBD2. In germline, CDR1 is SEHNR, CDR2 FQNEAQ (reference sequence). V gave up 3 bases and J gave up 4 bases; unmatched junction bases: 5. The CDR3 is 15 amino acids. The CDR3 region has the DNA TGTGCCAGCAGCTTGGCTAGCGGGAGTCGAGAGACCCAGTACTTC. This gives the protein CASSLASGSRETQYF.

This clone was observed once. The chain is built from TRBV27 and TRBJ2-1, with 7 positions matching TRBD2. Looked up from germline, CDR1 is MNHEY and CDR2 is SMNVEV (reference sequence). The V segment lost 6 bases and the J segment 9 bases; nucleotides outside the gene matches: 8. The CDR3 spans 13 residues. The CDR3 region has the DNA TGTGCCAGCAGCCTTACTGGGACTACTGAGCAGTTCTTC. Translation: CASSLTGTTEQFF.

This clone was counted a single time. J is TRBJ2-7 and V is TRBV7-8, with 11 bases that match TRBD2. This CDR3 has 15 residues. The junction had 6 bases not matched to a gene; V was cut back by 5 bases and J by 3 bases. Germline V gene sequence: CDR1 SGHVS, CDR2 FQNEAQ. The CDR3 nucleotides are TGTGCCAGCAGCCCCGAGGGACTAGCGGACTACGAGCAGTACTTC. Protein product: CASSPEGLADYEQYF.

This clone was detected only once. The chain employs TRBV12-3 or TRBV12-4 and TRBJ2-7; 8 bases are a match to TRBD2. J was trimmed by 7 bases and V by 5 bases; bases with no gene match: 7. The CDR3 runs to 13 residues. The CDR3 nucleotides read TGTGCCAGCAGTAGGAAGCGGGAGTTGGAGCAGTACTTC. Amino acids: CASSRKRELEQYF.

The rearrangement links TRBV19 to TRBJ2-7; D may be TRBD2 (5 bases). V was shortened by 7 bases and J by 5 bases, with 15 bases between the two germline ends. CDR3 length: 13 amino acids. Germline values: CDR1 LNHDA, CDR2 SQIVND (reference sequence). CDR3 sequence: CASTPRESNEQYF. DNA for the CDR3: TGTGCCAGTACCCCAAGGGAGTCCAACGAGCAGTACTTC.

This clone has just one count. CDR3 nucleotides: TGTGCCAGCAGCGTCCGAACGGGACAGGGAGATAATGAAAAACTGTTTTTT. Translated: CASSVRTGQGDNEKLFF. The chain recombines TRBV9 with TRBJ1-4, with 9 bases lining up with TRBD1. This CDR3 comprises 17 residues. V dropped 2 bases and J dropped 4; count of bases not matched to a gene: 9. Germline CDR1 is SGDLS and CDR2 is YYNGEE.

V gene TRBV4-2 combines with J gene TRBJ2-3; no clear D. Germline CDR1 is LGHNA and CDR2 is YNFKEQ. V shed 1 base and J shed 6 bases, with 14 bases lying between them. This CDR3 has 15 residues. CDR3: CASSQVFLTSDTQYF. CDR3 nucleotide sequence: TGTGCCAGCAGCCAAGTTTTTCTTACTTCGGATACGCAGTATTTT.